The 28 T cell receptor beta chains below were found in one sample sequenced in a study of blood T cell repertoires in COVID-19. Assay: immunoSEQ multiplex PCR; the TCRdb copy retains only in-frame clones and omits some. The table has about 200,000 clones, 86% seen once; the top ten hold roughly 5.9%. The sequenced sample was PBMCs or T cells enriched from blood (not recorded which). These receptors came from a man between 35 and 55 years old with acute COVID-19.

The DNA for the CDR3 is TGTGCCAGTAGTACCTTATACGGACAGGGTAGCAATCAGCCCCAGCATTTT. This gives the protein CASSTLYGQGSNQPQHF. The chain joins TRBV19 to TRBJ1-5; 8 bases fit TRBD1. The CDR3 sequence is 17 residues long. The V gene's germline CDR1 is LNHDA and CDR2 SQIVND (reference sequence). With 4 bases clipped from V and 0 bases from J, the junction kept 8 bases outside the gene matches.

The V and J genes are TRBV6-5 and TRBJ2-3, with D possibly TRBD2 on 5 matching bases. From germline, CDR1 is MNHEY and CDR2 SVGAGI. The CDR3 length is 14 residues. V was clipped by 6 bases and J by 0 bases, with 10 bases between them. The CDR3 DNA reads as TGTGCCAGCAGGAGCGGTTCTAGCACAGATACGCAGTATTTT. This gives the protein CASRSGSSTDTQYF.

This clone was seen a single time. The chain's CDR3 is CASSLRGTVPNEKLFF. The CDR3 bases are TGTGCCAGCAGTCTCCGAGGGACAGTACCTAATGAAAAACTGTTTTTT. This rearrangement joins TRBV28 to TRBJ1-4; TRBD1 aligns across 7 bases. V shed 5 bases, J shed 3 bases, and the junction held 9 bases outside the gene matches. Per germline, CDR1 MDHEN and CDR2 SYDVKM. The CDR3 extends over 16 amino acids.

The chain is built from TRBV6-5 and TRBJ2-1; 8 bases align to TRBD2. The germline V gene has CDR1 MNHEY and CDR2 SVGAGI. This CDR3 is built from 16 residues. Trimming removed 0 bases from V and 12 bases from J; junction bases left unmatched: 13. CDR3: CASSYSGSGSGIGQFF. The CDR3 DNA is TGTGCCAGCAGTTACTCGGGAAGCGGGAGTGGCATCGGGCAGTTCTTC.

The V gene is TRBV30, the J gene TRBJ2-5; 7 bases match TRBD1. Losses at the gene ends were 4 bases for V and 1 base for J; bases not matched to a gene: 3. The CDR3 extends over 13 amino acids. Germline V CDR1 and CDR2: GTSNPN, SVGIG (reference sequence). The CDR3 here is CAWTPGGQETQYF. The CDR3, as DNA: TGTGCCTGGACCCCAGGGGGCCAAGAGACCCAGTACTTC.

V usage is TRBV28 and J usage is TRBJ2-2; D might be TRBD2 (5 bases). V lost 3 bases and J lost 6, with 14 bases in between. The CDR3 totals 15 residues. Germline CDR1 and CDR2: MDHEN and SYDVKM. DNA of the CDR3: TGTGCCAGCAGTTTGGCCACTAGTTTCGCCGGGGAGCTGTTTTTT. Translated: CASSLATSFAGELFF.

This clone is a singleton in its sample. The chain recombines TRBV5-4 with TRBJ2-7, with 10 nucleotides matching TRBD1. V was pared by 5 bases and J by 2 bases, with 4 bases of the junction left unmatched. The CDR3 is 14 residues long. Germline V lookup: CDR1 SGHNT, CDR2 YYREEE (reference sequence). The CDR3 DNA reads TGTGCCAGCAGTAGGACAGGGGGGACCTACGAGCAGTACTTC. Its protein is CASSRTGGTYEQYF.

This sequence joins TRBV19 and TRBJ2-2; 8 bases match TRBD1. The V gene end was trimmed by 6 bases and the J gene end by 3 bases; junction bases not matched to a gene: 6. Germline values: CDR1 LNHDA, CDR2 SQIVND (reference sequence). The CDR3 sequence is 15 residues long. The CDR3 region is CASRRQGADTGELFF. CDR3 nucleotides: TGTGCCAGTAGGCGGCAGGGGGCGGACACCGGGGAGCTGTTTTTT.

The chain combines TRBV28 with TRBJ2-5; 13 positions agree with TRBD2. Trimming cost V 3 bases and J 3 bases; bases outside gene matches: 7. The germline V gene encodes CDR1 MDHEN and CDR2 SYDVKM. The CDR3 covers 17 residues. The DNA of the CDR3 is TGTGCCAGCAGTTTGTTTTCCGGACTAGCGGGAGAAGAGACCCAGTACTTC. It is translated as CASSLFSGLAGEETQYF.

This rearrangement joins TRBV7-9 to TRBJ2-2; 9 nucleotides align to TRBD2. The junction had 11 bases not matched to a gene; V was cut back by 7 bases and J by 5 bases. Germline lookup yields CDR1 SEHNR and CDR2 FQNEAQ (reference sequence). The CDR3 runs 16 residues. CDR3 bases: TGTGCCAGCACCCCTTTAGCGGGAGAAGGAACCGGGGAGCTGTTTTTT. Translating it yields CASTPLAGEGTGELFF. Full variable domain (rest looked up from reference TRBV7-9 and TRBJ2-2): DTGVSQNPRHKITKRGQNVTFRCDPISEHNRLYWYRQTLGQGPEFLTYFQNEAQLEKSRLLSDRFSAERPKGSFSTLEIQRTEQGDSAMYLCASTPLAGEGTGELFFGEGSRLTVL.

The DNA of the CDR3 is TGTGCCAGCAGCCCCGACAGTGGAAACACCATATATTTT. Protein sequence: CASSPDSGNTIYF. The chain couples TRBV9 to TRBJ1-3, with a tentative D call TRBD1 (5 bases). Per germline, CDR1 SGDLS and CDR2 YYNGEE. V lost 4 bases to trimming and J lost 3 bases, with 8 bases between them. The CDR3 runs 13 residues.

The J gene is TRBJ2-1, the V gene TRBV7-2; possible D gene TRBD2, 5 bases. The V end lost 1 base, the J end lost 2 bases, and 6 bases lay between the germline ends. The CDR3 length is 14 residues. Germline V lookup: CDR1 SGHTA, CDR2 FQGNSA. CDR3 amino acids: CASSLERAYNEQFF. The CDR3 nucleotides read TGTGCCAGCAGCTTAGAGAGGGCCTACAATGAGCAGTTCTTC.

The chain carries TRBV5-1 and TRBJ2-3; TRBD1 might be the D (6 bases). The CDR3 sequence is 17 residues long. Trimming cost V 2 bases and J 1 base, with 17 bases left between them. In germline, CDR1 is SGHRS, CDR2 YFSETQ. The CDR3 nucleotides are TGCGCCAGCAGCTTCGGTAATACAGGGCAGGGCACAGATACGCAGTATTTT. Residues: CASSFGNTGQGTDTQYF.

V is TRBV15 and J is TRBJ2-7; weak D call: TRBD1 (6 bases). This CDR3 is 13 amino acids long. CDR1 LNHNV and CDR2 YYDKDF come from the germline V gene (reference sequence). Between the trimmed V and J ends, which lost 5 bases and 7 bases, there was a span of 15 bases. The CDR3 nucleotides read TGTGCCACCAGCGCCGGCAGGGGATGGGAGCAGTACTTC. It specifies CATSAGRGWEQYF.

This sequence joins TRBV23-1 and TRBJ1-5, with D hard to call. TRBV23-1 is noted as an ORF with a role that remains uncertain. There are 10 residues in the CDR3. V was pared by 11 bases and J by 7 bases, with 9 bases between. The CDR3 reads CAEVPQPQHF. The CDR3, as DNA: TGCGCCGAGGTACCGCAGCCCCAGCATTTT.

This clone was picked up a small number of times. This chain uses TRBV6-5 with TRBJ1-5; D remains unclear. The germline CDR1 and CDR2 sequences are MNHEY and SVGAGI. V shed 4 bases and J shed 6 bases, with 13 bases lying between them. CDR3 length: 14 amino acids. CDR3 sequence (DNA): TGTGCCAGCAGTTTTTCCCAGGATGCTCAGCCCCAGCATTTT. This codes for CASSFSQDAQPQHF.

V and J are TRBV5-5 and TRBJ2-2; 8 bases line up with TRBD2. This CDR3 is 16 amino acids long. With V trimmed by 3 bases and J by 5 bases, 9 bases remained unmatched. CDR1 SGHKS and CDR2 YYEKEE come from the germline V gene (reference sequence). This chain's CDR3 is CASSSGLAGSTGELFF. CDR3 sequence (DNA): TGTGCCAGCAGCTCCGGACTAGCAGGGTCAACCGGGGAGCTGTTTTTT.

The J gene is TRBJ2-1, the V gene TRBV7-2; D is unresolved. V was shortened by 3 bases and J by 0 bases, with 6 bases between the two germline ends. The length of the CDR3 is 14 residues. Germline CDR1 reads SGHTA; CDR2 reads FQGNSA. CDR3 DNA: TGTGCCAGCAGCTTGGAGAGCTCCTACAATGAGCAGTTCTTC. It encodes CASSLESSYNEQFF.

Concerning this clone itself: The sample holds other DNA sequences that translate to the same CDR3. The chain combines TRBV29-1 with TRBJ2-5, with D possibly matching TRBD2 (5 bases). CDR1 is SQVTM, CDR2 ANQGSEA, per germline. This CDR3 is built from 12 residues. V was pared by 2 bases and J by 4 bases, with 8 bases between. CDR3 protein: CSVEPGGETQYF. CDR3 DNA sequence: TGCAGCGTTGAACCAGGAGGAGAGACCCAGTACTTC.

This clone was picked up one time. J is TRBJ2-5 and V is TRBV6-2 or TRBV6-3; 9 nucleotides line up with TRBD2. The V gene's germline CDR1 is MNHEY and CDR2 SVGEGT. CDR3 length: 15 residues. Trimming at V came to 1 base and at J to 3 bases, leaving 3 bases not matched to a gene. In nucleotides, the CDR3 is TGTGCCAGCAGTTACTTAGCGGGAGTGGAAGAGACCCAGTACTTC. This encodes CASSYLAGVEETQYF.

This chain uses TRBV5-5 with TRBJ1-1, with TRBD1 identical over 8 bases. With V trimmed by 0 bases and J by 4 bases, 11 bases remained unmatched. The CDR3 is 17 amino acids. Germline V gene data show CDR1 as SGHKS and CDR2 as YYEKEE (reference sequence). Written as DNA, the CDR3 is TGTGCCAGCAGCTTGGGAGTTCGCAGGGGGCCGACCACTGAAGCTTTCTTT. Translating it yields CASSLGVRRGPTTEAFF.

V usage is TRBV19 and J usage is TRBJ2-5, with 11 bases lining up with TRBD2. Germline values: CDR1 LNHDA, CDR2 SQIVND (reference sequence). This CDR3 region has 13 residues. Trimming at V came to 6 bases and at J to 5 bases, leaving 2 bases not matched to a gene. The CDR3 bases are TGTGCCAGTAGACTAGCGGGAGCCGAGACCCAGTACTTC. It yields the protein CASRLAGAETQYF.

This clone was counted a single time. The chain joins TRBV28 to TRBJ1-6; 9 bases are shared with TRBD1. The V gene's germline CDR1 is MDHEN and CDR2 SYDVKM. The CDR3 contains 15 residues. The CDR3 protein is CAHTDGTGSNSPLHF. The CDR3, as DNA: TGTGCGCACACTGACGGGACAGGGTCCAATTCACCCCTCCACTTT. The variable domain in full, with the rest retrieved from reference TRBV28 and TRBJ1-6, is DVKVTQSSRYLVKRTGEKVFLECVQDMDHENMFWYRQDPGLGLRLIYFSYDVKMKEKGDIPEGYSVSREKKERFSLILESASTNQTSMYLCAHTDGTGSNSPLHFGNGTRLTVT.

The chain combines TRBV7-8 with TRBJ2-7, with 11 bases matching TRBD2. Per the germline V gene, CDR1 is SGHVS and CDR2 is FQNEAQ. This CDR3 region has 15 residues. The junction had 9 bases not matched to a gene; V was cut back by 5 bases and J by 6 bases. In nucleotides, the CDR3 is TGTGCCAGCAGCCTTGGGACTAGCGGTTGGTCCGAGCAGTACTTC. It specifies CASSLGTSGWSEQYF.

The chain recombines TRBV6-4 with TRBJ1-4, with TRBD1 matching over 7 bases. This CDR3 contains 14 residues. Trimming took 10 bases from V and 10 from J; bases not matched to a gene: 15. In germline, CDR1 is MRHNA, CDR2 SNTAGT. The CDR3 protein is CATFVGTAPGKLFF. CDR3 sequence (DNA): TGTGCCACCTTTGTGGGGACAGCCCCTGGAAAACTGTTTTTT.

This chain uses TRBV6-5 with TRBJ1-2; D is ambiguous. CDR1 and CDR2 from the germline V gene are MNHEY and SVGAGI. V lost 1 base to trimming and J lost 6 bases, with 12 bases between them. The CDR3 consists of 14 residues. CDR3 DNA: TGTGCCAGCAGTTACTTGCGGAGTACTCATGGCTACACCTTC. It codes for CASSYLRSTHGYTF.

The genes are TRBV28 and TRBJ1-5, with 9 positions matching TRBD1. From germline, CDR1 is MDHEN and CDR2 SYDVKM. The CDR3 has 16 amino acids. The V and J ends lost 7 bases and 9 bases, in that order; junction bases with no gene match: 16. The CDR3 protein is CASISQDRGPMGPQHF. The CDR3 DNA follows: TGTGCCAGCATATCCCAGGACAGGGGCCCGATGGGGCCCCAGCATTTT.

The V gene is TRBV30, the J gene TRBJ1-5, with unresolved D. The length of the CDR3 is 13 residues. The ends were cut back, 2 bases at V and 4 bases at J, with 9 bases in the middle. In germline, CDR1 is GTSNPN, CDR2 SVGIG (reference sequence). For the CDR3, the DNA is TGTGCCTGGAGTACAGAGCTGAATCAGCCCCAGCATTTT. Encoded protein: CAWSTELNQPQHF.